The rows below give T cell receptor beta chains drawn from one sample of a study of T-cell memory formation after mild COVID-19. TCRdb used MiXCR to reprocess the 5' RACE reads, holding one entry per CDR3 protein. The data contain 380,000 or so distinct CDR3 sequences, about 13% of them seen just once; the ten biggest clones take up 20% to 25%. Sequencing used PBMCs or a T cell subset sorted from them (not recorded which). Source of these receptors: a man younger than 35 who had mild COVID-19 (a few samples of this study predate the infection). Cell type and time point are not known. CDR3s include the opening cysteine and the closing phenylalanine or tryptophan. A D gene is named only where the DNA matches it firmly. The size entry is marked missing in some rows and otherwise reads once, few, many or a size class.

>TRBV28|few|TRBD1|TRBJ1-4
CASSLRLDRVLFF
TGTGCCAGCAGTTTACGCCTCGACAGGGTCCTGTTTTTT
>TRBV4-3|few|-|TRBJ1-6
CASSQGGEGHGNSPLHF
TGCGCCAGCAGCCAAGGGGGAGAGGGACACGGAAATTCACCCCTCCACTTT
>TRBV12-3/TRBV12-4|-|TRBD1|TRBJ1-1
CASRQGAWTEAFF
TGTGCCAGCAGACAGGGGGCTTGGACTGAAGCTTTCTTT
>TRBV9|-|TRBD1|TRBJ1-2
CASSPRTGSSDYTF
TGTGCCAGCAGCCCTCGGACAGGGTCAAGCGACTACACCTTC
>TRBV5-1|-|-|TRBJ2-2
CASSPGDRGLTGELFF
TGCGCCAGCAGCCCCGGGGATAGGGGTCTTACCGGGGAGCTGTTTTTT
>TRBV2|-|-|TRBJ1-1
CASSGTGTEAFF
TGTGCCAGCAGTGGGACGGGGACTGAAGCTTTCTTT
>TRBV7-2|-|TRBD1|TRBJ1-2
CASSTSKTGRYGYTF
TGTGCCAGCAGCACCTCTAAGACAGGGCGCTATGGCTACACCTTC
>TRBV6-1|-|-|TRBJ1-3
CASSPTLPRRTGNTIYF
TGTGCCAGCAGTCCCACACTGCCCCGACGGACTGGAAACACCATATATTTT
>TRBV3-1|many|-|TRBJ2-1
CASSQDTRTEQFF
TGTGCCAGCAGCCAAGATACACGGACTGAGCAGTTCTTC
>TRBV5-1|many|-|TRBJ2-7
CASSLAEQGSYEQYF
TGCGCCAGCAGCTTGGCCGAACAGGGTTCCTACGAGCAGTACTTC
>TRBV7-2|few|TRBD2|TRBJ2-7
CASRPGLAGGYEQYF
TGTGCCAGCAGGCCGGGACTAGCGGGGGGCTACGAGCAGTACTTC
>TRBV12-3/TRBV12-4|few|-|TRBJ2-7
CASSLGRNRDEQYF
TGTGCCAGCAGTTTGGGCAGAAATAGGGACGAGCAGTACTTC
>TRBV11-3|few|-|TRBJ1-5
CASSHIRVAIQPQHF
TGTGCCAGCAGCCACATCCGGGTTGCGATCCAGCCCCAGCATTTT
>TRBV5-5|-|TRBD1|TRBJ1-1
CASRRDRGEAFF
TGTGCCAGCAGGCGAGACAGGGGTGAAGCTTTCTTT
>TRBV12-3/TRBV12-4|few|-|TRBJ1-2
CARDPMIF
TGTGCCAGAGACCCTATGATCTTC
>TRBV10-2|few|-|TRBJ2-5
CASSERLAQETQYF
TGCGCCAGCAGTGAGAGATTGGCGCAAGAGACCCAGTACTTC
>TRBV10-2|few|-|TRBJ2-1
CASSEPGMTYNEQFF
TGCGCCAGCAGTGAGCCAGGGATGACCTACAATGAGCAGTTCTTC
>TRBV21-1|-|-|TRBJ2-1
CASSMGTGWNEQFF
TGTGCCAGCAGCATGGGGACAGGGTGGAATGAGCAGTTCTTC
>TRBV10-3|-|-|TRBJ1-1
CAIQGPTGTEAFF
TGTGCCATCCAAGGCCCGACAGGCACTGAAGCTTTCTTT
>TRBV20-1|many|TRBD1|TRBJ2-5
CSSIRTGTEETQYF
TGCAGTTCGATCCGGACAGGGACAGAAGAGACCCAGTACTTC
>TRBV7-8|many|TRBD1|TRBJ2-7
CASSSARGLYQQYF
TGTGCCAGCAGCTCAGCCAGGGGGTTGTACCAGCAGTACTTC
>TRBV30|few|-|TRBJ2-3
CAWSVRGEDTQYF
TGTGCCTGGAGCGTGAGGGGGGAAGATACGCAGTATTTT
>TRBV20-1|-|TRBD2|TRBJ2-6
CSARSGGGANVLTF
TGCAGTGCTAGGAGCGGGGGAGGGGCCAACGTCCTGACTTTC
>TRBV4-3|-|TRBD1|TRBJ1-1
CASSRRTGTGYTEAFF
TGCGCCAGCAGCCGCCGAACCGGGACAGGGTATACTGAAGCTTTCTTT
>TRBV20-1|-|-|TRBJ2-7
CSARGSYYEQYF
TGCAGTGCTAGAGGAAGTTACTACGAGCAGTACTTC
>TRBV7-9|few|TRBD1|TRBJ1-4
CASSSTGWDEKLFF
TGTGCCAGCAGCTCGACAGGGTGGGATGAAAAACTGTTTTTT
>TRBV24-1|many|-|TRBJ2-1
CATSGPGRRFYNEQFF
TGTGCCACCAGTGGACCGGGACGGCGCTTCTACAATGAGCAGTTCTTC
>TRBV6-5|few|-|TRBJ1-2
CASRPSGEGNYGYTF
TGTGCCAGCAGGCCCTCGGGGGAGGGGAACTATGGCTACACCTTC
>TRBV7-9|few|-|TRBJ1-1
CASSPWDATEAFF
TGTGCCAGCAGCCCATGGGACGCCACTGAAGCTTTCTTT
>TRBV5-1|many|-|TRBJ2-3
CASAQGRGTDTQYF
TGCGCCAGTGCACAGGGAAGGGGAACAGATACGCAGTATTTT
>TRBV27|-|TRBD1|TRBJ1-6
CASRWTGSSPLHF
TGTGCCAGCAGGTGGACAGGGAGTTCACCCCTCCACTTT
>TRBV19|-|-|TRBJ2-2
CASSIDGEARTGELFF
TGTGCCAGTAGTATCGATGGGGAGGCGCGCACCGGGGAGCTGTTTTTT
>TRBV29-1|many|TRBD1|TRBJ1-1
CSVGDSPAFF
TGCAGCGTTGGGGACAGTCCCGCTTTCTTT
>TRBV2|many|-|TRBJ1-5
CASTGSISNQPQHF
TGTGCCAGCACGGGAAGCATTAGCAATCAGCCCCAGCATTTT
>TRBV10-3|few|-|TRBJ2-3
CAIRGDGADTQYF
TGTGCCATCAGGGGTGATGGGGCGGATACGCAGTATTTT
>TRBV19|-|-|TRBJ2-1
CASSIRDGGQFF
TGTGCCAGTAGTATCCGGGACGGCGGGCAGTTCTTC
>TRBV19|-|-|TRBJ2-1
CASTDRYNEQFF
TGTGCCAGTACCGACAGGTACAATGAGCAGTTCTTC